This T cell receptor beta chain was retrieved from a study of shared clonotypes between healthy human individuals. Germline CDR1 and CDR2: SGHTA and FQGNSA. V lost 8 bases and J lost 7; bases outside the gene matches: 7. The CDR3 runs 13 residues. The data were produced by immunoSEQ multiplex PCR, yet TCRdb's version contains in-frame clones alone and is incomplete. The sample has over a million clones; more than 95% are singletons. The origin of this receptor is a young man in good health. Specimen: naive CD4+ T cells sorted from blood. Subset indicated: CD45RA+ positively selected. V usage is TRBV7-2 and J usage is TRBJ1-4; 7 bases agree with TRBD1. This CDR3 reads CASAGGLVEKLFF. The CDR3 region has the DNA TGTGCCAGCGCAGGGGGTTTGGTTGAAAAACTGTTTTTT.